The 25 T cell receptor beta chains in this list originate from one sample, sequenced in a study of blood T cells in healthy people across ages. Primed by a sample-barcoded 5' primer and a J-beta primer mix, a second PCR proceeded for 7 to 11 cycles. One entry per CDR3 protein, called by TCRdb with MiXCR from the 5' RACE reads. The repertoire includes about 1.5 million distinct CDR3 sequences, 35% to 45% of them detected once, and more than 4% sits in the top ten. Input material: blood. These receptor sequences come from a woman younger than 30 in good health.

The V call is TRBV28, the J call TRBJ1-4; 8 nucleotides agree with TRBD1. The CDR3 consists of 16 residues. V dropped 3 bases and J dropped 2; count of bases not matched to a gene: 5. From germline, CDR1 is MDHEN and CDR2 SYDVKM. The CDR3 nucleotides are TGTGCCAGCAGTTTGTACAGGGGGTCCACTAATGAAAAACTGTTTTTT. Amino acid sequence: CASSLYRGSTNEKLFF.

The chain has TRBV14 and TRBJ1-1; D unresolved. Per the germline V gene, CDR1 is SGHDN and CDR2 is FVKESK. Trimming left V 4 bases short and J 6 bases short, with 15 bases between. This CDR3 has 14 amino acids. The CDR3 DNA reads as TGTGCCAGCAGCCTCATTGGACCCGGATCTGAAGCTTTCTTT. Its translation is CASSLIGPGSEAFF.

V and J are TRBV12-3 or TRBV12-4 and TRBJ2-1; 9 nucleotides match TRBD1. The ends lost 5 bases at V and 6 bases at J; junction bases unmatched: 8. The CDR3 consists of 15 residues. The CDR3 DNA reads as TGTGCCAGCAGTGTTGACAGGGGGACTGGCAATGAGCAGTTCTTC. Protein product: CASSVDRGTGNEQFF.

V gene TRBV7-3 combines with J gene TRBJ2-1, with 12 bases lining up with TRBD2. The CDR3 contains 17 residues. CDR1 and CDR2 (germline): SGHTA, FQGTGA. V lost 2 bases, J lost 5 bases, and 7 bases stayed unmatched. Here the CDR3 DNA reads TGTGCCAGCAGCTTAGGGCTAGCGGGAGGGCATCACAATGAGCAGTTCTTC. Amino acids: CASSLGLAGGHHNEQFF.

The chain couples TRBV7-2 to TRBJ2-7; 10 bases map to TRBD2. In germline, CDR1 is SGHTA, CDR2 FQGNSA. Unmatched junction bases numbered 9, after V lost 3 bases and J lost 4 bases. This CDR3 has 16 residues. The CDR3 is CTSSFLPGLAQYEQYF. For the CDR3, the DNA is TGTACCAGCAGCTTTCTTCCGGGACTAGCGCAGTACGAGCAGTACTTC.

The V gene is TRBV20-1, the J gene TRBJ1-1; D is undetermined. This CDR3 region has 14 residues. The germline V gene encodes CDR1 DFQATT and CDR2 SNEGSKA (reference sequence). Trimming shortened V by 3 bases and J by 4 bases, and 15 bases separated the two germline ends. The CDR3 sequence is CSASPGSPGTEAFF. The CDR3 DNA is TGCAGTGCTAGCCCCGGGAGCCCGGGCACTGAAGCTTTCTTT.

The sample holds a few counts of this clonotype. As DNA, the CDR3 is TGCAGCGTTGAAGATTTGACACTGAACACCGGGGAGCTGTTTTTT. Amino acids: CSVEDLTLNTGELFF. This sequence joins TRBV29-1 and TRBJ2-2; D remains ambiguous. The CDR3 contains 15 residues. CDR1 and CDR2 (germline): SQVTM, ANQGSEA. Trimming removed 0 bases from V and 1 base from J, with 9 bases in between.

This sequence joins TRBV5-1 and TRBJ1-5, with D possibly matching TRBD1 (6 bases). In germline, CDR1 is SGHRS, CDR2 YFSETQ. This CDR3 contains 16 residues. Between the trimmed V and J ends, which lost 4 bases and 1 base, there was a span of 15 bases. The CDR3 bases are TGCGCCAGCAGCCGGGCAGGGGCGAACAGCAATCAGCCCCAGCATTTT. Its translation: CASSRAGANSNQPQHF.

CDR3 sequence: CASRNRGLETQYF. As DNA, the CDR3 is TGTGCCAGCAGGAACAGGGGGTTAGAGACCCAGTACTTC. The chain combines TRBV27 with TRBJ2-5, with 8 bases lining up with TRBD1. CDR3 length equals 13 residues. CDR1 is MNHEY, CDR2 SMNVEV, per germline (reference sequence). Trimming at V came to 6 bases and at J to 4 bases, leaving 4 bases not matched to a gene.

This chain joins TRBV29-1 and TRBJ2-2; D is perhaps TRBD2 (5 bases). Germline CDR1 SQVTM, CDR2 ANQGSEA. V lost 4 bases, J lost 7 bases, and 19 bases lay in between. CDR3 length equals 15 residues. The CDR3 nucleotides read TGCAGCGTTGGGGAGAGTTCGTCGGGTGGCGGGGAGCTGTTTTTT. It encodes CSVGESSSGGGELFF.

The CDR3 reads CATSDLGESSYNEQFF. CDR3 in DNA: TGTGCCACCAGTGATTTGGGGGAGAGCTCCTACAATGAGCAGTTCTTC. This chain connects TRBV24-1 to TRBJ2-1; D perhaps matches TRBD2 (5 bases). Germline assignment: CDR1 KGHDR and CDR2 SFDVKD. V shed 0 bases and J shed 0 bases, with 8 bases lying between them. The CDR3 covers 16 residues.

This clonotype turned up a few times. CDR3 amino acids: CASRTGTRAWNEQFF. CDR3 nucleotides: TGTGCCAGCAGAACCGGGACTAGGGCGTGGAATGAGCAGTTCTTC. The J gene is TRBJ2-1, the V gene TRBV6-5, with 8 bases matching TRBD2. Germline trimming cut 6 bases from V and 7 bases from J; bases unmatched to any gene: 11. This CDR3 region has 15 residues. CDR1 and CDR2 (germline): MNHEY, SVGAGI.

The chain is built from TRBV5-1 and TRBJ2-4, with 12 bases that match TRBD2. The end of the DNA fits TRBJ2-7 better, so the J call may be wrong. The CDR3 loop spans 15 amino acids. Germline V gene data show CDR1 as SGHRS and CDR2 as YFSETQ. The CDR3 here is CASSYRTGLAGEQYF. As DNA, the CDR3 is TGCGCCAGCAGTTACCGAACGGGACTAGCGGGCGAGCAGTACTTC.

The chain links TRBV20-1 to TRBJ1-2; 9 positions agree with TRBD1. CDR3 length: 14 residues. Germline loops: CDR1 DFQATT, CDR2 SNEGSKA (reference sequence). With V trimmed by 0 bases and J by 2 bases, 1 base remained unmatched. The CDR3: CSAREGTGNYGYTF. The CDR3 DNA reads TGCAGTGCTAGAGAGGGGACAGGGAACTATGGCTACACCTTC.

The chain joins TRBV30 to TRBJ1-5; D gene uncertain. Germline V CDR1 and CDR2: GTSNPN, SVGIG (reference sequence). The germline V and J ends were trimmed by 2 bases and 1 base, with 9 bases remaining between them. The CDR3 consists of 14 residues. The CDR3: CAWSLDSSNQPQHF. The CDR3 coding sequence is TGTGCCTGGAGTCTCGACTCGAGCAATCAGCCCCAGCATTTT.

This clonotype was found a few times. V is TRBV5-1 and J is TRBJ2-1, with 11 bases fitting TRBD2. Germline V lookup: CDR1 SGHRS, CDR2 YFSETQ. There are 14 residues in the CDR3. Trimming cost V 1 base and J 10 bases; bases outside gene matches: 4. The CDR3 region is CASSLLAGGMEQFF. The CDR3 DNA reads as TGCGCCAGCAGCTTGCTAGCGGGGGGAATGGAGCAGTTCTTC.

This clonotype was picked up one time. CDR3 DNA sequence: TGCAGTGCTAGAGAGGGGATTCTTGAAGCTTTCTTT. This translates into CSAREGILEAFF. This rearrangement joins TRBV20-1 to TRBJ1-1; D uncertain. The length of the CDR3 is 12 residues. V was pared by 0 bases and J by 7 bases, with 9 bases between. Per germline, CDR1 DFQATT and CDR2 SNEGSKA (reference sequence).

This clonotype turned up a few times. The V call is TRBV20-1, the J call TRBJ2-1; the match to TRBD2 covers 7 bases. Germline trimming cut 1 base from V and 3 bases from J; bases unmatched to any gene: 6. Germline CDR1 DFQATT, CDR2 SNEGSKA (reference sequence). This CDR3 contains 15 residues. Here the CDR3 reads CSARGPGGNYNEQFF. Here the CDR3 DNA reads TGCAGTGCTAGAGGCCCGGGGGGAAACTACAATGAGCAGTTCTTC.

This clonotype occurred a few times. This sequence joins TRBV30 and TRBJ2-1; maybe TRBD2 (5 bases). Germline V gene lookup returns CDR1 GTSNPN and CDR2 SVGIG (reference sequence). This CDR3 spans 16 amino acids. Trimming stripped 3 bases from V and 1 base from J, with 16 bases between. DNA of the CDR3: TGTGCCTGGAGCGGCGCCGGGAACCCTTCCTACAATGAGCAGTTCTTC. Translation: CAWSGAGNPSYNEQFF. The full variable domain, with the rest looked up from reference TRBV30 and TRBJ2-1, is SQTIHQWPATLVQPVGSPLSLECTVEGTSNPNLYWYRQAAGRGLQLLFYSVGIGQISSEVPQNLSASRPQDRQFILSSKKLLLSDSGFYLCAWSGAGNPSYNEQFFGPGTRLTVL.

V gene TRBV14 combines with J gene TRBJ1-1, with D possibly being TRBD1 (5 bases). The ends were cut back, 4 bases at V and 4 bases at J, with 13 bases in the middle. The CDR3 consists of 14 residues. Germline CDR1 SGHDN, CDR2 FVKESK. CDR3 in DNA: TGTGCCAGCAGCCGGCCGGGGCAGGGCACTGAAGCTTTCTTT. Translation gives CASSRPGQGTEAFF.

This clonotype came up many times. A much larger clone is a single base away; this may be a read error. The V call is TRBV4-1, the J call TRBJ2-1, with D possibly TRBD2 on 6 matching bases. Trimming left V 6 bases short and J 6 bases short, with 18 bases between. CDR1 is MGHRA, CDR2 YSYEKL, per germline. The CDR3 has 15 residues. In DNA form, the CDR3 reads TGCGCCAGCAGGGCCGGACGAGCGGGTTCCAATGAGCAGTTCTTC. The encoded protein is CASRAGRAGSNEQFF.

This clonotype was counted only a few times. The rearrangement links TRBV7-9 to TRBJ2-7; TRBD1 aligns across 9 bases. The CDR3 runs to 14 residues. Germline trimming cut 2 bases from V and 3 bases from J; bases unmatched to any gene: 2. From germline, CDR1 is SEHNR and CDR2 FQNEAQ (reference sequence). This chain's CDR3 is CASSLRDRDYEQYF. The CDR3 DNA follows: TGTGCCAGCAGCTTAAGGGACAGGGACTACGAGCAGTACTTC.

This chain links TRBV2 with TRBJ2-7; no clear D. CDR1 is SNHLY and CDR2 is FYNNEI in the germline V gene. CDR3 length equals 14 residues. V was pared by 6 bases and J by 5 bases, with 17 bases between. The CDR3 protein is CASRARTATNEQYF. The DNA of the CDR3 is TGTGCCAGCAGGGCCCGGACGGCTACAAACGAGCAGTACTTC.

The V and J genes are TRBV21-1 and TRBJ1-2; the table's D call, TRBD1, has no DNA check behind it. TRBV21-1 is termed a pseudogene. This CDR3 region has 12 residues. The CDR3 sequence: CASTKWGHGYTF. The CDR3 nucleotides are TGTGCCAGCACTAAATGGGGGCATGGCTACACCTTC.

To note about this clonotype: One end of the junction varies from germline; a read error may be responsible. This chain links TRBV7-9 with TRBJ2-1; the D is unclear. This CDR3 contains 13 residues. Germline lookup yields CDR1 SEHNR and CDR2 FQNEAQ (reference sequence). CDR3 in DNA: TGTGCCAGCAGCTCCGGTACCTACAATGAGCCGTACTTC. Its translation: CASSSGTYNEPYF.